The TCR beta chain described here comes from a study of response to subunit inactivated influenza vaccine. Study results and limitations: Authors suggested few new T cells are recruited by each seasonal influenza vaccination.

One entry per CDR3 protein results from TCRdb running MiXCR on the RT-PCR reads. In the table there are 500,000 or so distinct CDR3 sequences, about 17% of which are singletons. There are many counts of this clonotype. Its cognate antigen is unknown. There are 15 residues in the CDR3. Trimming removed 6 bases from V and 2 bases from J; junction bases left unmatched: 5. Germline assignment: CDR1 SGHRS and CDR2 YFSETQ. The clonotype originates from a man aged 50 to 75 who received an inactivated influenza vaccine. The sample here was CD4+ T cells sorted from PBMCs, taken around 2 years after vaccination. The chain is built from TRBV5-1 and TRBJ2-2; 9 nucleotides line up with TRBD2. This CDR3 reads CASKTTSGNTGELFF. Written as DNA, the CDR3 is TGCGCCAGCAAGACGACTAGCGGAAACACCGGGGAGCTGTTTTTT.